What follows is one T cell receptor (beta chain) and its context. This sample is drawn from a study of T cell responses to AZD1222 COVID-19 vaccine. This CDR3 is built from 13 residues. Germline V gene sequence: CDR1 SQVTM, CDR2 ANQGSEA. With 5 bases removed from V and 4 bases from J, the gap between germline ends came to 11 bases. Libraries were prepared by immunoSEQ multiplex PCR; TCRdb keeps only in-frame clonotypes and omits some of them. This sample has some 85,000 clones; roughly nine tenths occur once, and the top ten carry around 8%. Sample: peripheral blood, taken on day 0 of AZD1222 vaccination. The TCR was taken from an adult in good health. The chain has TRBV29-1 and TRBJ1-4, with D maybe TRBD1 (6 bases). The CDR3: CSVSDRINEKLFF. The CDR3 DNA follows: TGCAGCGTTTCGGACAGAATTAATGAAAAACTGTTTTTT.